The T cell receptor beta chain under discussion was sequenced for a study of identifying expanded T cells in peripheral blood. Trimming cost V 0 bases and J 2 bases, with 8 bases left between them. The CDR3 length is 15 residues. From germline, CDR1 is LGHNA and CDR2 YNFKEQ. Some clones are missing from TCRdb's copy, which holds only in-frame ones; the method was immunoSEQ multiplex PCR. Of some 96,000 clones in the sample, over 70% were seen once. The chain employs TRBV4-2 and TRBJ2-1; no clear D. The TCR sequence derives from a person aged 18 to 75 in good health. Sample: blood. The CDR3 spells CASSQDGLAYNEQFF. The CDR3 nucleotides are TGTGCCAGCAGCCAAGATGGGCTCGCCTACAATGAGCAGTTCTTC.